The rows below give T cell receptor beta chains drawn from one sample of a study of blood T cell repertoires in COVID-19. Only in-frame clones appear in the TCRdb table, and some are missing; sequencing was by immunoSEQ multiplex PCR. This sample yields about 220,000 clones, of which roughly 84% are seen a single time; more than 9% belongs to the top ten. The sequenced material came from peripheral blood. The receptors derive from a man in his fifties with active or convalescent COVID-19. The CDR3 runs from the conserved cysteine through the conserved F or W. A D gene is named only where the DNA matches it firmly. Size values are once, few and many counts, or a class for expanded clones, and some rows have none.

d_call j_call v_call clone_size cdr3_nt cdr3_aa
TRBD1 TRBJ1-6 TRBV4-1 . TGCGCCAGCAGCCCTTCGGGACAGGGTACTTCACCCCTCCACTTT CASSPSGQGTSPLHF
TRBD2 TRBJ2-2 TRBV5-4 . TGTGCCAGCAGCTTGGGAGATGGCGGGAGGGCCACCGGGGAGCTGTTTTTT CASSLGDGGRATGELFF
TRBD2 TRBJ2-5 TRBV5-1 . TGCGCCAGCAGCCAACTAGCGGGGGGCCCGGAGACCCAGTACTTC CASSQLAGGPETQYF
TRBD2 TRBJ2-1 TRBV5-1 . TGCGCCAGCAGATTCCTAGCGGGAGAGTACAATGAGCAGTTCTTC CASRFLAGEYNEQFF
TRBD1 TRBJ2-5 TRBV15 . TGTGCCACCAGAGGAAGGGGGCGGGAGACCCAGTACTTC CATRGRGRETQYF
TRBD1 TRBJ1-5 TRBV15 . TGTGCCACCAGCAGAGCCCCGGGACAGGTGGATCAGCCCCAGCATTTT CATSRAPGQVDQPQHF
TRBD1 TRBJ1-5 TRBV2 . TGTGCCAGCAGGGGGACAGGGGGCGGTCAGCCCCAGCATTTT CASRGTGGGQPQHF
TRBD2 TRBJ2-7 TRBV10-3 once TGTGCCATCAGTGAGCCTCAGGCGGGAGTTGAGCAGTACTTC CAISEPQAGVEQYF
. TRBJ2-1 TRBV6-5 . TGTGCCAGCAGCCGAGCATACCCCGGCTACAATGAGCAGTTCTTC CASSRAYPGYNEQFF
TRBD2 TRBJ2-3 TRBV6-5 . TGTGCCAGCAGTCGGACTAGCGGGAGGGTAGATACGCAGTATTTT CASSRTSGRVDTQYF
. TRBJ1-1 TRBV3-1/TRBV3-2 . TGTGCCAGCAGCCGACGGGGTGATACTGAAGCTTTCTTT CASSRRGDTEAFF
TRBD1 TRBJ1-4 TRBV4-1 . TGCGCCAGCAGCCCCGAGACGGACAGGGGGCATGAAAAACTGTTTTTT CASSPETDRGHEKLFF
TRBD1 TRBJ1-2 TRBV16 . TGTGCCAGCAGCCAATTAGAAGGGGGCGATGGCTACACCTTC CASSQLEGGDGYTF
. TRBJ2-7 TRBV28 . TGTGCCAGCAGTGAGGGCTCGTACGAGCAGTACTTC CASSEGSYEQYF
. TRBJ2-3 TRBV4-1 few TGCGCCAGCAGCCAAGCCTGGAGAGGGATGGGAGATACGCAGTATTTT CASSQAWRGMGDTQYF
TRBD1 TRBJ2-1 TRBV6-2/TRBV6-3 . TGTGCCAGCAGCTCCGGGACAGATTACAATGAGCAGTTCTTC CASSSGTDYNEQFF
. TRBJ1-3 TRBV30 . TGTGCCTGGAGTGGGGGGCGCTTGGCCAACACCATATATTTT CAWSGGRLANTIYF
. TRBJ1-2 TRBV29-1 few TGCAGCGTTGATTCTGGGCTCTATGGCTACACCTTC CSVDSGLYGYTF
. TRBJ1-1 TRBV7-3 . TGTGCCAGCAGCGCCTTGGGGGGTGTCACTGAAGCTTTCTTT CASSALGGVTEAFF
. TRBJ2-4 TRBV3-1/TRBV3-2 . TGTGCCAGCAGCGCCGGGGAAAACATTCAGTACTTC CASSAGENIQYF
. TRBJ1-2 TRBV19 . TGTGCCAGTAGTCCCCATTCCGGGGGGCTTAACTATGGCTACACCTTC CASSPHSGGLNYGYTF
TRBD1 TRBJ2-1 TRBV5-1 . TGCGCCAGCAGCTTGGTGGGCAGGGGGATTGATGAGCAGTTCTTC CASSLVGRGIDEQFF
TRBD1 TRBJ2-7 TRBV5-1 . TGCGCCAGCAGCTTGGAGGTCTCAGGGGGCTACGAGCAGTACTTC CASSLEVSGGYEQYF
TRBD2 TRBJ2-1 TRBV9 . TGTGCCAGCAGCGTATTAGCGGGGGAAGGGGGTGAGCAGTTCTTC CASSVLAGEGGEQFF
TRBD2 TRBJ2-1 TRBV15 . TGTGCCACCAGCAGAGATATAGCGGGAGGTCCTTTGGGAGAGCAGTTCTTC CATSRDIAGGPLGEQFF
. TRBJ2-3 TRBV18 once TGTGCCAGCTCACCACCCTACAGAACTAGCACAGATACGCAGTATTTT CASSPPYRTSTDTQYF
TRBD1 TRBJ1-2 TRBV11-3 . TGTGCCAGCAGCTTCCGGAAAGTAAGGGGGCGTAGATACTATGGCTACACCTTC CASSFRKVRGRRYYGYTF
. TRBJ2-2 TRBV7-9 once TGTGCCAGCAGCTTAGCGGGGAGCGGGGAGCTGTTTTTT CASSLAGSGELFF
TRBD1 TRBJ2-5 TRBV5-1 . TGCGCCAGCAGCTTGGCGACAGGGCGGATTGGCGAGACCCAGTACTTC CASSLATGRIGETQYF
. TRBJ1-1 TRBV18 few TGTGCCAGCTCACCTCAGGGGACAAACACTGAAGCTTTCTTT CASSPQGTNTEAFF
. TRBJ1-3 TRBV6-2/TRBV6-3 once TGTGCCAGCAGTCTTCGGAGGGCTGGAAACACCATATATTTT CASSLRRAGNTIYF
. TRBJ2-1 TRBV5-6 once TGTGCCAGCAGCTTTACGAGAGGACAGTCCAGTGAGCAGTTCTTC CASSFTRGQSSEQFF
TRBD1 TRBJ1-1 TRBV5-1 . TGCGCCAGCAGCTACTTCCACAGGGGGAACACTGAAGCTTTCTTT CASSYFHRGNTEAFF
. TRBJ1-2 TRBV29-1 . TGCAGCGTTGAAGATCGGGGCAGGGGCCATGGCTACACCTTC CSVEDRGRGHGYTF
TRBD2 TRBJ2-7 TRBV5-1 . TGCGCCAGCAGCTTACAATACTCCGGGATTCCCCGACTAGCGGGAGGGGTCAAGCAGTACTTC CASSLQYSGIPRLAGGVKQYF
TRBD1 TRBJ2-2 TRBV27 . TGTGCCAGCAGTTTTCGCGACAGGGGCCCGAGAGGAACCGGGGAGCTGTTTTTT CASSFRDRGPRGTGELFF
TRBD1 TRBJ2-7 TRBV5-4 . TGTGCCAGCAGTTGGACGCCGGGACAGGGTTCCAGAGAGCAGTACTTC CASSWTPGQGSREQYF
TRBD1 TRBJ2-1 TRBV6-2/TRBV6-3 . TGTGCCAGCAGCCTCGGACAGGGTATTGAGCATGAGCAGTTCTTC CASSLGQGIEHEQFF
TRBD1 TRBJ1-4 TRBV5-1 . TGCGCCAGCAGCCCCGTCCTACAGGGGGCTGGGGAAAAACTGTTTTTT CASSPVLQGAGEKLFF
. TRBJ2-2 TRBV5-6 few TGTGCCAGCAGCTTCAGCCCAGGGTCCGGGGAGCTGTTTTTT CASSFSPGSGELFF
. TRBJ1-5 TRBV28 . TGTGCCAGCAGTTTAGGACAGTTTAGCAATCAGCCCCAGCATTTT CASSLGQFSNQPQHF
. TRBJ1-2 TRBV4-2 few TGTGCCAGCAGCCAAGGAGGAATAACTAACTATGGCTACACCTTC CASSQGGITNYGYTF
TRBD1 TRBJ1-5 TRBV19 . TGTGCCAGTAGTGGAGGAGACAGGGGGAAGCTTCAGCCCCAGCATTTT CASSGGDRGKLQPQHF
TRBD1 TRBJ2-7 TRBV28 . TGTGCCAGCAGTTTCCCGCAGGACAGGGGAGGGTACGAGCAGTACTTC CASSFPQDRGGYEQYF
. TRBJ2-5 TRBV6-1 . TGTGCCAGCAGTGAAGCAAGGCCCGGGGCCCAGTACTTC CASSEARPGAQYF
. TRBJ1-4 TRBV2 . TGTGCCATCAGACGGGCAACTAATGAAAAACTGTTTTTT CAIRRATNEKLFF
TRBD2 TRBJ2-3 TRBV28 few TGTGCCAGCAGTTTTGAGATCGGCGGGGGGGCAGGTACGCAGTATTTT CASSFEIGGGAGTQYF
TRBD2 TRBJ2-7 TRBV9 . TGTGCCAGCAGCGTAGAGCCAAACTTGGTAGCGGGGGTCTACGAGCAGTACTTC CASSVEPNLVAGVYEQYF
TRBD2 TRBJ2-1 TRBV2 few TGTGCCAGCATCCGGGAGGGTGACTACAATGAGCAGTTCTTC CASIREGDYNEQFF
. TRBJ1-1 TRBV11-3 . TGTGCCAGCAGCACCCAACTCAACACTGAAGCTTTCTTT CASSTQLNTEAFF
TRBD1 TRBJ1-2 TRBV7-2 . TGTGCCAGCAGCCTCCGACAGGGGGCGGGCTACACCTTC CASSLRQGAGYTF
. TRBJ2-5 TRBV5-1 once TGCGCCAGCAGCTTGATTGACAGCTCATCAGAGACCCAGTACTTC CASSLIDSSSETQYF